This T cell receptor (beta chain) emerged from a study of regulatory and conventional T cells in RAG deficiency. Study-wide findings and caveats: Compared with controls, unique Treg TCR beta sequences dropped around 90-fold in Omenn syndrome and CID/AS. Sorted Omenn CD25-high CD127-low cells may not be bona fide Tregs. Shannon entropy was markedly lower and Simpson indices higher in RAG-deficient patients than control T-cell subsets. In Omenn syndrome, Treg and Tconv repertoires overlapped >75%.

Blood CD4+ CD25-high CD127-low regulatory T cells supplied the genomic DNA template. Germline CDR1 reads SGDLS; CDR2 reads YYNGEE. The CDR3 runs to 16 residues. V trimming: 6 bases; J trimming: 5 bases; junction bases outside the gene matches: 11. The protocol was immunoSEQ multiplex PCR, while the TCRdb copy is restricted to in-frame clones and leaves out a portion. The sample holds tens of thousands of clones; 75% to 95% are singletons and the top ten take around 0.82%. Concerning this clone: The target antigen is unknown.

The data were also submitted as part of a second study, on regulatory T cells. That paper states: The PCR used 52 TRBV and 13 TRBJ primers.

The chain employs TRBV9 and TRBJ2-2, with 9 bases matching TRBD1. This clonotype was obtained from a human donor in good health. The sample taken for sequencing was Tregs sorted from blood. This CDR3 reads CASTDLDRGWTGELFF. In DNA, the CDR3 is TGTGCCAGCACCGACCTGGACAGGGGTTGGACCGGGGAGCTGTTTTTT.